This T cell receptor beta chain was sequenced for a study of technical replicates of blood from several donors. Profiled with immunoSEQ multiplex PCR; TCRdb holds only in-frame clones, not every one. The table shows over 10,000 clones, with 70% to 80% occurring only once. The V and J ends lost 3 bases and 4 bases, in that order; junction bases with no gene match: 3. CDR1 is SEHNR, CDR2 FQNEAQ, per germline (reference sequence). The CDR3 has 14 amino acids. The source of this sequence is a human donor in good health. The chain couples TRBV7-9 to TRBJ2-7; TRBD1 agrees at 10 bases. The sample comprised PBMCs. The CDR3 bases are TGTGCCAGCAGCTTTGACAGGGGGCATTACGAGCAGTACTTC. Amino acids: CASSFDRGHYEQYF.